This TCR beta chain was retrieved from a study of T cell responses to AZD1222 COVID-19 vaccine. The study's findings and limits: Among the donors, most were white British and more were female, and clonal diversity was possibly underestimated.

Points on this clone: Its specificity is not known.

Here immunoSEQ multiplex PCR was the method, and the copy in TCRdb shows in-frame clones only, minus some. Altogether roughly 100,000 clones are present, approximately 81% being singletons, with the ten largest covering 15% to 20%. Trimming removed 3 bases from V and 5 bases from J; junction bases left unmatched: 13. The CDR3 is 19 residues long. Per germline, CDR1 SEHNR and CDR2 FQNEAQ (reference sequence). The rearrangement uses TRBV7-9 and TRBJ2-1; 13 nucleotides line up with TRBD2. The receptor was derived from an adult in good health. The sample was peripheral blood, taken on day 0 of AZD1222 vaccination. This CDR3 is CASSFPTSGGRRVNNEQFF. For the CDR3, the DNA is TGTGCCAGCAGCTTCCCGACTAGCGGGGGGAGAAGAGTAAACAATGAGCAGTTCTTC.